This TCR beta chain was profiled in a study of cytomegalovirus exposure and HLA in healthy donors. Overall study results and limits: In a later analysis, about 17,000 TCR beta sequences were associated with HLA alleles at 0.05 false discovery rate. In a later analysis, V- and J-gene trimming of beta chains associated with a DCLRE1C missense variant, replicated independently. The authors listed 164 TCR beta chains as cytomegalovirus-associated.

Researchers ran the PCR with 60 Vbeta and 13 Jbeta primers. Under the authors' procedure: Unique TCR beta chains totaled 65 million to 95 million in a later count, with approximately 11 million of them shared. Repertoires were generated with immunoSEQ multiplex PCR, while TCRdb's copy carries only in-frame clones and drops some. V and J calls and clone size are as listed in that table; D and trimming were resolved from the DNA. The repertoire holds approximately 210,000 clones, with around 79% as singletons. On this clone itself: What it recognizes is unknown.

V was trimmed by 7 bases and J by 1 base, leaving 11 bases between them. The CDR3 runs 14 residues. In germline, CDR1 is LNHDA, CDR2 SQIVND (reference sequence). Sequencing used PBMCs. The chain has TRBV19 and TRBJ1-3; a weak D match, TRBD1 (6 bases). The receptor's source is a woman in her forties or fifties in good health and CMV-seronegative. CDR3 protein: CASKNRESGNTIYF. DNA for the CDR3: TGTGCCAGTAAAAACAGGGAGTCTGGAAACACCATATATTTT.